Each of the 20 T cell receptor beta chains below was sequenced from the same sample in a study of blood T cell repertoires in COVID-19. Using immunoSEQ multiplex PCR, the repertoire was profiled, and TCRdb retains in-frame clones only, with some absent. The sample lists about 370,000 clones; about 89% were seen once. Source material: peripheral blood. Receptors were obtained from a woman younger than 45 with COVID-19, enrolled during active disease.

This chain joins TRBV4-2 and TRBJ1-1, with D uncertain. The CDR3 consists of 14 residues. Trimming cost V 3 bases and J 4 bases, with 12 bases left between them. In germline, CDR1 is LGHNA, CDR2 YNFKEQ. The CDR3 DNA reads TGTGCCAGCAGCCAGGAACTAGGGAGCACTGAAGCTTTCTTT. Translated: CASSQELGSTEAFF.

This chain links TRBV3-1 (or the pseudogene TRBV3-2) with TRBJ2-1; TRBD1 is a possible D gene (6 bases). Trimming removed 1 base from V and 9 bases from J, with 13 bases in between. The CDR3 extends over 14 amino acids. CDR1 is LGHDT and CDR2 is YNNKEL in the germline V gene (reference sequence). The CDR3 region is CASSQVTLGGEQFF. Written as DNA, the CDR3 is TGTGCCAGCAGCCAAGTTACCTTAGGGGGTGAGCAGTTCTTC.

DNA for the CDR3: TGTGCCAGCTCACCATTCCCGGCGAGAGTGGGCCATGAGCAGTTCTTC. This sequence encodes CASSPFPARVGHEQFF. The rearrangement links TRBV18 to TRBJ2-1; D gene ambiguous. The CDR3 consists of 16 residues. Trimming stripped 2 bases from V and 8 bases from J, with 19 bases between. CDR1 and CDR2 (germline): KGHSH, LQKENI. Complete variable domain (other parts from reference TRBV18 and TRBJ2-1): NAGVMQNPRHLVRRRGQEARLRCSPMKGHSHVYWYRQLPEEGLKFMVYLQKENIIDESGMPKERFSAEFPKEGPSILRIQQVVRGDSAAYFCASSPFPARVGHEQFFGPGTRLTVL.

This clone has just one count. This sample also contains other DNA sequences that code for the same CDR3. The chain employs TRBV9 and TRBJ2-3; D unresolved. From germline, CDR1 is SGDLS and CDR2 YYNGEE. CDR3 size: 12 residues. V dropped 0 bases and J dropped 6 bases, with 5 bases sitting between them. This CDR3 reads CASSVGADTQYF. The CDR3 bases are TGTGCCAGCAGCGTAGGAGCGGATACGCAGTATTTT.

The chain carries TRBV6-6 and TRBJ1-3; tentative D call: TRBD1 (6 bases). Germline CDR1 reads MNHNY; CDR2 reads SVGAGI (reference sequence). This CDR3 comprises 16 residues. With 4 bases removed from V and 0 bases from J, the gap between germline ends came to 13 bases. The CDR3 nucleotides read TGTGCCAGCAGTTTTCCGGGACAATCCTCTGGAAACACCATATATTTT. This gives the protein CASSFPGQSSGNTIYF.

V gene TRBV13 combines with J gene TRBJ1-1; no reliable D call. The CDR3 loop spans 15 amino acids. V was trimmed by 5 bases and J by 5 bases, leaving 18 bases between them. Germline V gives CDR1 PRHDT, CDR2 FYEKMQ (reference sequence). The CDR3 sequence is CASSPEGMGLTEAFF. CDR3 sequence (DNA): TGTGCCAGCAGCCCAGAGGGCATGGGTTTGACTGAAGCTTTCTTT.

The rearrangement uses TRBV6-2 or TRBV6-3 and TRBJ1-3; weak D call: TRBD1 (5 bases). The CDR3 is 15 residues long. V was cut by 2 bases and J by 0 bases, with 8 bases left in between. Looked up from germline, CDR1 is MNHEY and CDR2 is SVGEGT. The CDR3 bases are TGTGCCAGCAGTTACCACAGGAGCTCTGGAAACACCATATATTTT. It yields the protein CASSYHRSSGNTIYF.

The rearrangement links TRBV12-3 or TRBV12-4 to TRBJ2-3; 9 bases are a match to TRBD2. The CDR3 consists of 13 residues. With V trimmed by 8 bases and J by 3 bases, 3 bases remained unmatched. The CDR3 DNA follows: TGTGCCAGCGCGGGGGGGCGGACAGATACGCAGTATTTT. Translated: CASAGGRTDTQYF.

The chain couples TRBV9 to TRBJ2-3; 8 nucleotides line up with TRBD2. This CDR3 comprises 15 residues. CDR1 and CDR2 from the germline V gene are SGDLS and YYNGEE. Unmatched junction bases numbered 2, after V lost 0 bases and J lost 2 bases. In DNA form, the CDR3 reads TGTGCCAGCAGCGTAGCACTAGCGGTCACAGATACGCAGTATTTT. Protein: CASSVALAVTDTQYF. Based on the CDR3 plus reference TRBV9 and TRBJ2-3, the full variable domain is DSGVTQTPKHLITATGQRVTLRCSPRSGDLSVYWYQQSLDQGLQFLIQYYNGEERAKGNILERFSAQQFPDLHSELNLSSLELGDSALYFCASSVALAVTDTQYFGPGTRLTVL.

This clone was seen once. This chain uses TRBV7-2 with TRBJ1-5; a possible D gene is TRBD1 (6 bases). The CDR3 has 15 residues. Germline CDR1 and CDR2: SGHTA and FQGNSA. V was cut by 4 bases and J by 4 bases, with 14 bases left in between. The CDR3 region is CASSSGQTINQPQHF. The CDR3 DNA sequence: TGTGCCAGCAGCTCAGGACAGACTATTAATCAGCCCCAGCATTTT. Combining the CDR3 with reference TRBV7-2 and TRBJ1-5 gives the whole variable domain GAGVSQSPSNKVTEKGKDVELRCDPISGHTALYWYRQSLGQGLEFLIYFQGNSAPDKSGLPSDRFSAERTGGSVSTLTIQRTQQEDSAVYLCASSSGQTINQPQHFGDGTRLSIL.

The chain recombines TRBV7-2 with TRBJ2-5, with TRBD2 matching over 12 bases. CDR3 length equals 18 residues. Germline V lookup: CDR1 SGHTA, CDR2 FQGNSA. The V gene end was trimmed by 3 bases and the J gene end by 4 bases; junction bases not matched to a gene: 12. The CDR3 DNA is TGTGCCAGCAGCTTCCTCACACCGCTAGCGGGAGGGCCAGAGACCCAGTACTTC. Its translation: CASSFLTPLAGGPETQYF.

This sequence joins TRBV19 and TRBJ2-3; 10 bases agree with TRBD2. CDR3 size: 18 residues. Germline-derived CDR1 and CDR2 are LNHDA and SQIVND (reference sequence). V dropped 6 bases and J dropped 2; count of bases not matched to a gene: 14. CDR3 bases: TGTGCCAGTAGCCCCTCCGAAGGGCTAGCGGGAGTCACAGATACGCAGTATTTT. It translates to CASSPSEGLAGVTDTQYF. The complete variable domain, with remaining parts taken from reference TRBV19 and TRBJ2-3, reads DGGITQSPKYLFRKEGQNVTLSCEQNLNHDAMYWYRQDPGQGLRLIYYSQIVNDFQKGDIAEGYSVSREKKESFPLTVTSAQKNPTAFYLCASSPSEGLAGVTDTQYFGPGTRLTVL.

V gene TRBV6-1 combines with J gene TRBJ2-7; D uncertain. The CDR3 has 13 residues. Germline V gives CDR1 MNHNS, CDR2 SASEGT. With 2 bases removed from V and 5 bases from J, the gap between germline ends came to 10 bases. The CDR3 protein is CASSEIGQNEQYV. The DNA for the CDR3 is TGTGCCAGCAGTGAAATTGGCCAGAACGAGCAGTACGTC.

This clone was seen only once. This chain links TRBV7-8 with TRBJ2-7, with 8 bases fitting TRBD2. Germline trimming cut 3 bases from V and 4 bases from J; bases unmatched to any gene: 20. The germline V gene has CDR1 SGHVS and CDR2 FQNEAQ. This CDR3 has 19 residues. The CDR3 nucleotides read TGTGCCAGCAGCTTGATCGACCGGACCCGGGGGGGAACCGGATACGAGCAGTACTTC. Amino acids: CASSLIDRTRGGTGYEQYF.

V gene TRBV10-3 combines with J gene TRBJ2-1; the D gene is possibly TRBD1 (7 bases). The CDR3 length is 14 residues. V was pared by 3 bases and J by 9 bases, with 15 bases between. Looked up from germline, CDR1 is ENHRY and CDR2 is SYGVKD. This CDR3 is CAISDRGVLGEQFF. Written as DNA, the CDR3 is TGTGCCATCAGTGACAGGGGGGTACTCGGTGAGCAGTTCTTC.

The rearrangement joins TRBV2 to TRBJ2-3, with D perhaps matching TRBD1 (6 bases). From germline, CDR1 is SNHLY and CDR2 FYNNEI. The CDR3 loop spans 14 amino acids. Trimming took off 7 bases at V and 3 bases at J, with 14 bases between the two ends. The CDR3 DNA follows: TGTGCCAGCAAATCAGGGGTCTTGACAGATACGCAGTATTTT. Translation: CASKSGVLTDTQYF.

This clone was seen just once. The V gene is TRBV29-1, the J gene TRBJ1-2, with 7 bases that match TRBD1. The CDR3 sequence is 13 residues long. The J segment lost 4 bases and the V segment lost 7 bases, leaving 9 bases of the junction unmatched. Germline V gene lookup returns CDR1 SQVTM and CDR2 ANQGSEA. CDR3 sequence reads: CSAEEGAGYGYTF. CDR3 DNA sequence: TGCAGCGCTGAGGAGGGGGCGGGCTATGGCTACACCTTC.

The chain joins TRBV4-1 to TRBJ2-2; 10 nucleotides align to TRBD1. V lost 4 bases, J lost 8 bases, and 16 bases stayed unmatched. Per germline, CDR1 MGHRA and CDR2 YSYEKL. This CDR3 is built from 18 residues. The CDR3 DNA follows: TGCGCCAGCAGCCCCTTAATCGGGAGGGACAGGGGTGAAGGGGAGCTGTTTTTT. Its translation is CASSPLIGRDRGEGELFF.

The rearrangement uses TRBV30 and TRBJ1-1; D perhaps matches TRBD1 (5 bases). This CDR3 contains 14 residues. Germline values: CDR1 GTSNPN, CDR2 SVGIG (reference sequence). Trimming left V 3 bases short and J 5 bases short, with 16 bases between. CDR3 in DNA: TGTGCCTGGAGGGATCAGGGATTGGGGACTGAAGCTTTCTTT. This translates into CAWRDQGLGTEAFF.

CDR3 protein: CASSLDRATQQYF. CDR3 nucleotides: TGTGCCAGCAGCTTAGACAGGGCCACCCAGCAGTACTTC. The gene calls are TRBV11-3 and TRBJ2-7; possible D gene TRBD1, 5 bases. This CDR3 region has 13 residues. Looked up from germline, CDR1 is SGHNT and CDR2 is YENEEA. The V and J ends lost 0 bases and 8 bases respectively, with 11 bases between them.